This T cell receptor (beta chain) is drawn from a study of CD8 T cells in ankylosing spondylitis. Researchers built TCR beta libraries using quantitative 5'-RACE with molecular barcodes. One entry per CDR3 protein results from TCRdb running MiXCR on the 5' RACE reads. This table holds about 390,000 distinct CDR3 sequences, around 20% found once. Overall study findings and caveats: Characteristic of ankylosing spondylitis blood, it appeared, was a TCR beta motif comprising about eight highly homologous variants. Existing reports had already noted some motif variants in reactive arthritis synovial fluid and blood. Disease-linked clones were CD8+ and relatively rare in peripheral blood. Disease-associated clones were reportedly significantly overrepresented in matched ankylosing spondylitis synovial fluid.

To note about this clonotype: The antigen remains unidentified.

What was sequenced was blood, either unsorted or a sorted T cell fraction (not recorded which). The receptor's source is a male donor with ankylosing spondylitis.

In DNA, the CDR3 is TGTGCCAGCAGCTTGGACAGGACGGAACACACCGGGGAGCTGTTTTTT. Translation: CASSLDRTEHTGELFF. The V call is TRBV5-6, the J call TRBJ2-2, with D maybe TRBD1 (5 bases). Trimming shortened V by 0 bases and J by 3 bases, and 12 bases separated the two germline ends. Germline V gives CDR1 SGHDT, CDR2 YYEEEE. This CDR3 has 16 amino acids.